In this sample, the clone carrying this T cell receptor beta chain turned up many times. What it binds is not known. These data belong to a study of identical twins. Overall study results and limits: While abundant cord blood beta clonotypes carried fewer insertions, memory repertoires showed no such pattern. Out-of-frame alpha sequences shared by twins showed excess low generation probability.

There are 13 residues in the CDR3. J was trimmed by 4 bases and V by 6 bases; bases with no gene match: 3. Germline V gene data show CDR1 as LNHDA and CDR2 as SQIVND (reference sequence). Using its own MiXCR run on the 5' RACE reads, TCRdb lists one record per CDR3 protein. This table has around 140,000 distinct CDR3 sequences, around 3.5% appearing once. The V gene is TRBV19, the J gene TRBJ1-2; 9 bases agree with TRBD1. The sequenced sample consisted of memory T cells sorted from blood. The receptor's source is a man aged 18-30 years in good health. The CDR3 region has the DNA TGTGCCAGTAGCCAGACAGGGGGCTATGGCTACACCTTC. Residues: CASSQTGGYGYTF. The variable domain in full, completed from reference TRBV19 and TRBJ1-2, reads DGGITQSPKYLFRKEGQNVTLSCEQNLNHDAMYWYRQDPGQGLRLIYYSQIVNDFQKGDIAEGYSVSREKKESFPLTVTSAQKNPTAFYLCASSQTGGYGYTFGSGTRLTVV.